The rows below give T cell receptor beta chains drawn from one sample of a study of CD8 T cells in ankylosing spondylitis. TCRdb re-called the 5' RACE reads with MiXCR, one entry per CDR3 protein. The table has about 240,000 distinct CDR3 sequences, approximately 9% seen once; the top ten hold under 7.5%. Material: blood, either unsorted or a sorted T cell fraction (not recorded which). These receptors were taken from a male donor with ankylosing spondylitis or in good health (not recorded which). The CDR3 runs from the conserved cysteine through the conserved F or W. D genes are given only for firm matches.

>TRBV30|.
CASRSSRLNTEAFF
>TRBV6-1|.
CASSEAWYQNTGELFF
>TRBV5-1|.
CASSLFGAPRPYEQYF
>TRBV20-1|TRBD1
CSARIPAPGTGDNQPQHF
>TRBV6-5|.
CASSTQGEGYTF
>TRBV12-5|TRBD1
CASGLVEGAREQYF
>TRBV12-3/TRBV12-4|TRBD1
CASTDRERPDTQYF
>TRBV7-9|TRBD2
CASTLAGVGGEQFF
>TRBV11-3|TRBD1
CASSRTTGSSYEQYF
>TRBV15|.
CATTGRYADTQYF
>TRBV25-1|TRBD1
CASSDRGQGAEGYTF
>TRBV27|TRBD2
CASSSLGLAGGDNEQFF
>TRBV20-1|.
CSASGGGAAKNIQYF
>TRBV7-8|.
CASRLGSSNQPQHF
>TRBV7-2|.
CASSLAGHYGYTF
>TRBV5-1|TRBD1
CASTRDSTDGELFF
>TRBV7-9|.
CASRPPVSNTEAFF
>TRBV11-2|TRBD2
CASSLLWREGPISTDTQYF
>TRBV5-5|.
CASSLGRNSYEQYF
>TRBV18|.
CASSPPHRSTEAFF
>TRBV18|TRBD1
CASSPPGTGVTEAFF
>TRBV18|TRBD2
CASSPLTSGRAVETQYF
>TRBV5-5|.
CASSPPLGPKDNSPLHF
>TRBV4-3|.
CASSQGTVNYGYTF
>TRBV28|TRBD1
CASSTPTGGLYGYTF
>TRBV5-8|TRBD1
CASSLDDRGRRETQYF
>TRBV5-1|.
CASSWRDSQYF
>TRBV12-3/TRBV12-4|TRBD1
CASSPPMDRVNEQFF
>TRBV4-1|TRBD2
CASSQDRTSGYNEQFF
>TRBV7-2|.
CASSLLLVGFKNEQYF
>TRBV12-3/TRBV12-4|.
CASSPEGAWAQHF
>TRBV6-2/TRBV6-3|.
CASSYSTLEYLAKNIQYF
>TRBV7-9|TRBD2
CASSSGEGLPYEQYF
>TRBV30|.
CAWRRTENTEAFF
>TRBV5-6|TRBD1
CASSEIRGLDEQFF
>TRBV12-3/TRBV12-4|TRBD2
CASSFGTREETQYF
>TRBV19|TRBD1
CAARAPGQPVMCNQPQHF
>TRBV10-2|.
CASSEQGSTEAFF
>TRBV20-1|TRBD2
CSAPRVAGPSTDTQYF
>TRBV7-9|.
CASSLAGEQSF